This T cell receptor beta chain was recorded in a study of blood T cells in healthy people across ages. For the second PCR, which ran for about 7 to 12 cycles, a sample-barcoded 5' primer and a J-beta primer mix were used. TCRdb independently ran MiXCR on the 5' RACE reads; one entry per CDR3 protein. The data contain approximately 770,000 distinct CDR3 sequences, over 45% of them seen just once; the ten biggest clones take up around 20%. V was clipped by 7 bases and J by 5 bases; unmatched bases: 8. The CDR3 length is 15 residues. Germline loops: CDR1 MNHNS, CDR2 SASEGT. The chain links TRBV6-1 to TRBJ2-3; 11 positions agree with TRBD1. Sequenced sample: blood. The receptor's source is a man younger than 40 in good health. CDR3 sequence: CASNIGQGAGDTQYF. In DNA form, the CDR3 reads TGTGCCAGCAACATCGGACAGGGGGCAGGAGATACGCAGTATTTT.